This T cell receptor (beta chain) derives from a study of shared clonotypes between healthy human individuals. This CDR3 is 16 amino acids long. Germline V gene sequence: CDR1 WNHNN, CDR2 SYGVQD (reference sequence). Trimming removed 5 bases from V and 8 bases from J; junction bases left unmatched: 9. Data came from immunoSEQ multiplex PCR; TCRdb stores just in-frame clones and leaves some out. The table includes 950,000 to 1,300,000 clones, more than 60% detected once. The sequencing sample was made of memory CD4+ T cells sorted from blood. Subset reported: CD45RA-negative fraction. The rearrangement uses TRBV10-1 and TRBJ2-4, with 13 bases fitting TRBD2. This TCR came from a man between 18 and 29 years old in good health. The CDR3 is CASSMRTSGSMYIQYF. The CDR3 coding sequence is TGCGCCAGCAGTATGAGGACTAGCGGGAGTATGTACATTCAGTACTTC.